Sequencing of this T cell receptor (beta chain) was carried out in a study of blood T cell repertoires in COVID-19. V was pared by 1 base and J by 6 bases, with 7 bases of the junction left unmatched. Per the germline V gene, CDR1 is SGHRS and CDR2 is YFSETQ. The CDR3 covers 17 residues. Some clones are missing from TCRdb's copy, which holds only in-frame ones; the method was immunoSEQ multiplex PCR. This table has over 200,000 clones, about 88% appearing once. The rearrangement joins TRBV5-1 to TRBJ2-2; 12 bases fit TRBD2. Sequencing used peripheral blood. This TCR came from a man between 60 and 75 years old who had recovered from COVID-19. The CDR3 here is CASSLLLAGGLAGELFF. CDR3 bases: TGCGCCAGCAGCTTGTTGCTAGCGGGGGGGCTCGCCGGGGAGCTGTTTTTT.